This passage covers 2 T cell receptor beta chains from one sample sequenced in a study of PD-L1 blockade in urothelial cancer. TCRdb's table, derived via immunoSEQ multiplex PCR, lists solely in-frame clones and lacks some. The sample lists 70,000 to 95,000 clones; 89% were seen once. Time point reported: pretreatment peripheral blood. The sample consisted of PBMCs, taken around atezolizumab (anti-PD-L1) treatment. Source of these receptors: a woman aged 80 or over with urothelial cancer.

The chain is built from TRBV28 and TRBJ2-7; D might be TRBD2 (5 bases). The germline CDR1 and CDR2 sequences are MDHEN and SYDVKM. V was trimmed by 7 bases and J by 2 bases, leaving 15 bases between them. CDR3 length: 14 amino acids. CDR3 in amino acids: CASTEGGQTYEQYF. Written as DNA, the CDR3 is TGTGCCAGCACTGAAGGAGGCCAGACCTACGAGCAGTACTTC.

The CDR3: CASSPRTGIGTYEQYF. CDR3 coding DNA: TGTGCCAGCAGTCCCCGGACTGGGATTGGGACCTACGAGCAGTACTTC. The V gene is TRBV28, the J gene TRBJ2-7, with TRBD2 as a possible D gene (5 bases). Trimming shortened V by 5 bases and J by 2 bases, and 19 bases separated the two germline ends. This CDR3 spans 16 amino acids. In germline, CDR1 is MDHEN, CDR2 SYDVKM.